The present entry profiles one T cell receptor (beta chain) with its context. Its binding antigen is unknown. The record has no base qualities; no much larger clone is one base away. TCRbeta CDR3 regions were amplified from genomic DNA using the immunoSEQ Assay, a bias-controlled multiplex PCR. As for how the authors treated the data: The number of nucleated cells in each sample was estimated by amplification of reference gene primers within the assay. Sequence reads were collapsed and filtered to measure the absolute abundance of every unique TCRbeta CDR3 rearrangement. Productive Simpson clonality was computed per sample as the square root of Simpson's diversity index over productive rearrangements. In TCRdb, the immuneACCESS table is reduced to in-frame sequences with V and J assigned. These tables do not hold every clone; where another copy was compared, an unresolved V gene accounts for under half, and the others remain unexplained. That table is the source of V, J and clone size, and D and trimming were worked out from the DNA. This sample lists under 200,000 clones; approximately 90% were detected once. Jointly, the top ten make up about 6.6% of the sample.

Trimming removed 4 bases from V and 4 bases from J; the gene matches leave 5 bases unexplained. For CDR1 and CDR2, the germline V gene (reference sequence) lists LGHDT and YNNKEL. The CDR3 sequence holds 15 residues, the cysteine and phenylalanine included. The DNA shown is the 45-base CDR3, in frame from base 1. Enrolling through a virtual design, the prospective study's participants ranged in age from about 18 to 89 years and lived across around 25 United States geographic areas. Cohort assignment in the prospective study relied on participant-reported clinical history from a screening survey and a study questionnaire. For ImmuneRACE Cohort 3, a participant was defined as recovered based on two consecutive negative NP/OP PCR tests, clearance by a healthcare professional, or resolution of symptoms. Each participant in the prospective study had whole blood, serum and a nasopharyngeal or oropharyngeal swab collected by mobile phlebotomists. Additional blood draws and questionnaires over a 2-month period could optionally be provided by prospective study participants. Prospective study blood samples were shipped either frozen or at room temperature before DNA extraction.

This sample was taken from a study of blood T cell repertoires in COVID-19 (dated by TCRdb to 2018 to 2020). For the study in its entirety: Collaborator samples came from the United States, Italy and Spain and covered acute and convalescent phases of COVID-19. The material from the prospective study consisted of cDNA or gDNA derived from T cells, B-cell-depleted T cells, or PBMCs. Subjects who had been exposed to COVID-19, were actively infected with it, or had recovered from it provided the deeply sampled blood TCRbeta repertoires that made up the dataset. A freely available public database, intended as a resource for researchers studying the immune response to SARS-CoV-2, is where the repertoires were released. The samples were drawn from the first 160 participants of the ongoing ImmuneRACE study and from more than 1,000 subjects provided by 6 global collaborators. A de-identified subject ID, COVID-19 status, age in years and sex were almost always included in the sample metadata. HLA class I and class II types, where available, came from metadata supplied by the sample provider rather than from assay-based typing. Overall study outcomes, separate from this receptor: How much clinical and demographic metadata was included differed by source and by participant, and the metadata was provided uncurated.

The sequencing sample was made of PBMCs or T cells enriched from blood (not recorded which). The rearrangement joined TRBV3-1 (or the pseudogene TRBV3-2) to TRBJ1-5, and 9 bases in between align with TRBD1. This TCR derives from a woman between 45 and 65 years old who had recovered from COVID-19. The sequenced DNA is TGTGCCAGCAGCCCCACAGGGGGCGGGAATCAGCCCCAGCATTTT. It codes for CASSPTGGGNQPQHF.